A selection of T cell receptor beta chains follows, all from one sample in a study of blood T cell repertoires in COVID-19. The protocol was immunoSEQ multiplex PCR, while the TCRdb copy is restricted to in-frame clones and leaves out a portion. The sample carries fewer than 110,000 clones, approximately 88% recorded once. Sequenced sample: peripheral blood. The receptors were sampled from a middle-aged man with active or convalescent COVID-19. Both conserved end residues are trimmed from each CDR3. The order of the fields is V gene, J gene, CDR3 protein.

TRBV2	TRBJ2-1	ASSDAGYNEQF
TRBV5-1	TRBJ2-7	ASSYLGRGKVSYEQY
TRBV10-1	TRBJ2-1	ASSESGSGYNEQF
TRBV19	TRBJ1-5	ATATGRDQPQH
TRBV10-3	TRBJ2-7	AISNPSSPTSSYEQY
TRBV10-3	TRBJ1-1	AIRRDGGNTEAF
TRBV28	TRBJ1-2	ASTGAYGYT
TRBV29-1	TRBJ2-5	SVVTGGEETQY
TRBV7-2	TRBJ2-1	ASSGTSGSMRNEQF
TRBV2	TRBJ2-5	ASSTSPYQETQY
TRBV19	TRBJ1-4	ASSIGGSGEKLF
TRBV19	TRBJ1-5	ASRDKPSNSNQPQH
TRBV5-4	TRBJ2-5	ASSFSGASGETQY
TRBV29-1	TRBJ1-2	SVVLRGTNYGYT
TRBV2	TRBJ2-1	ASRTGGIYNEQF
TRBV12-3/TRBV12-4	TRBJ1-1	ASRRTVTEAF
TRBV7-9	TRBJ1-4	ASSLGRSLGVEKLF
TRBV6-1	TRBJ2-7	ASSESVTYEQY
TRBV9	TRBJ1-1	ASSAGQGANTEAF
TRBV27	TRBJ1-1	ASNERDRYTEAF
TRBV10-1	TRBJ2-7	ARQGPTSYEQY
TRBV18	TRBJ2-1	ASSPFGLQGANNEQF
TRBV19	TRBJ1-3	ASSIGGDRGLLSGNTIY
TRBV30	TRBJ2-7	AWSVRGLAHYEQY
TRBV18	TRBJ2-5	ASSRDIQETQY
TRBV6-2/TRBV6-3	TRBJ1-1	ASSYSPTGYGTEAF
TRBV2	TRBJ2-1	ASITGTGVYNEQF
TRBV5-1	TRBJ1-2	ASSLGTGKGNYGYT
TRBV5-6	TRBJ1-1	ASSQETRGGTEAF
TRBV24-1	TRBJ2-2	ATSDLIGTGGTGELF
TRBV18	TRBJ1-2	ASSLSTVGKGVDGYT
TRBV10-3	TRBJ2-7	AIIRYSSYEQY
TRBV5-1	TRBJ2-3	ASSGTGRTDTQY
TRBV27	TRBJ2-2	ASSPDYFTGELF
TRBV7-2	TRBJ2-5	ASSRPGTSGRETQY
TRBV3-1/TRBV3-2	TRBJ1-2	ASSQDRVAFNYGYT
TRBV7-2	TRBJ2-3	ASSSASGGTDTQY